This paragraph reports one TCR beta chain. Antigen specificity is unknown. The CDR3 runs to 14 residues. Germline assignment: CDR1 SGDLS and CDR2 YYNGEE. J was trimmed by 4 bases and V by 3 bases; bases with no gene match: 4. This entry belongs to a study of naive and memory T cell subsets. Both TRBC1 and TRBC2 were covered by a beta constant-region primer of two equimolar oligonucleotides. Four rounds of PCR amplified the ligated cDNA using nested alpha and beta constant-region primers plus SP2. TCRdb re-derived calls from the UMI-ligation and nested PCR reads in MiXCR, one entry per CDR3 protein. The repertoire includes 95,000 to 150,000 distinct CDR3 sequences, 36% of them detected once, and approximately 0.9% sits in the top ten. Study-wide points: Between naive and memory subsets, TCR abundance power law exponents differed. In CD4 and CD8 cells, diversity dropped from naive through EMRA. Findings for naive and memory subsets could not be checked against ground truth.

This receptor was taken from a human donor in good health. The sample taken for sequencing was central memory CD4+ T cells from blood. The rearrangement links TRBV9 to TRBJ1-2, with 9 nucleotides matching TRBD1. The CDR3 reads CASSATQGAYGYTF. The CDR3 nucleotides read TGTGCCAGCAGCGCGACACAGGGGGCCTATGGCTACACCTTC.